The present T cell receptor (beta chain) was sequenced within a study of blood T cells in healthy people across ages. The junction had 7 bases not matched to a gene; V was cut back by 0 bases and J by 7 bases. The V gene's germline CDR1 is SGHNT and CDR2 YYREEE (reference sequence). This CDR3 spans 15 amino acids. Together with a sample-barcoded 5' primer, a J-beta primer mix was included in a second PCR lasting about 6 to 11 cycles. MiXCR, run by TCRdb on the 5' RACE reads, gives a single entry per CDR3 protein. The sample has 650,000 to 950,000 distinct CDR3 sequences, 40% to 50% seen once. Sequences were obtained from blood. This sequence originates from a man in his 60s in good health. The chain recombines TRBV5-4 with TRBJ1-5; 7 nucleotides line up with TRBD1. The CDR3: CASSLGYRGRQPQHF. The CDR3 DNA follows: TGTGCCAGCAGCTTGGGTTACAGGGGAAGGCAGCCCCAGCATTTT. The full variable domain, in which reference TRBV5-4 and TRBJ1-5 provide the parts outside the CDR3, is ETGVTQSPTHLIKTRGQQVTLRCSSQSGHNTVSWYQQALGQGPQFIFQYYREEENGRGNFPPRFSGLQFPNYSSELNVNALELDDSALYLCASSLGYRGRQPQHFGDGTRLSIL.